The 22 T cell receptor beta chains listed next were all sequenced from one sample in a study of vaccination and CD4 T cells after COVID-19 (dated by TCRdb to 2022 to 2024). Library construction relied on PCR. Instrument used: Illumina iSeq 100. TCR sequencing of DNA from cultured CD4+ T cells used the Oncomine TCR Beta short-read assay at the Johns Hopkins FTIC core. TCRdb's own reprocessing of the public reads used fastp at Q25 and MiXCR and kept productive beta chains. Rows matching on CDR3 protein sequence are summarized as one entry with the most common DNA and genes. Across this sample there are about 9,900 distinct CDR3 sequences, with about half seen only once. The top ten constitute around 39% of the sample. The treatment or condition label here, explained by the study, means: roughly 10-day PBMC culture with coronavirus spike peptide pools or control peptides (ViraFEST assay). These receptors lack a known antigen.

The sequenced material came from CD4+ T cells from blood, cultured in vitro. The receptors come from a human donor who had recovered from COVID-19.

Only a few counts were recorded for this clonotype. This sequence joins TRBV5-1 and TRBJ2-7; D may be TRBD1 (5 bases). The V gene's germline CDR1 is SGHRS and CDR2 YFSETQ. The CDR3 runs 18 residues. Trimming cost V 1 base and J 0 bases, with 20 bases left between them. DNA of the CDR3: TGCGCCAGCAGCTTGAGTGTAGGCAGGGCCAATACCTCCTACGAGCAGTACTTC. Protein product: CASSLSVGRANTSYEQYF.

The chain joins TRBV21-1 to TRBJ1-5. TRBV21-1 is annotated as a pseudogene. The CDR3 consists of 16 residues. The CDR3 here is CASSEIWEYSNQPQHF. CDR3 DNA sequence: TGTGCCAGCAGCGAAATTTGGGAATATAGCAATCAGCCCCAGCATTTT.

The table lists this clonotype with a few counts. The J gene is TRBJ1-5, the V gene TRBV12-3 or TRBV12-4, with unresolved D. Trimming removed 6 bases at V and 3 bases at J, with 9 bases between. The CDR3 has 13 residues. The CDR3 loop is CASRDGLNQPQHF. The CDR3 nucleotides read TGTGCCAGCAGGGACGGCCTCAATCAGCCCCAGCATTTT.

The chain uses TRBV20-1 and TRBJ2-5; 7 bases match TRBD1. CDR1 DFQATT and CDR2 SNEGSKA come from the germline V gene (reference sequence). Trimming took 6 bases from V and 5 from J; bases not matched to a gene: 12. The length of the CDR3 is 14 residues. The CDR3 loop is CSALPPTGTETQYF. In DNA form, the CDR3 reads TGCAGTGCCTTACCCCCGACAGGGACGGAGACCCAGTACTTC.

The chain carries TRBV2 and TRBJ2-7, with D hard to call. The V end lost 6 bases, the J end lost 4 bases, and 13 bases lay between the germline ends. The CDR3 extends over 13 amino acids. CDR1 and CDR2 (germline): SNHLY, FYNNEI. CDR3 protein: CASRGSPGYEQYF. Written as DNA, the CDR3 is TGTGCCAGCAGGGGAAGCCCTGGATACGAGCAGTACTTC. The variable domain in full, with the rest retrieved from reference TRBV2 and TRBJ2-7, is EPEVTQTPSHQVTQMGQEVILRCVPISNHLYFYWYRQILGQKVEFLVSFYNNEISEKSEIFDDQFSVERPDGSNFTLKIRSTKLEDSAMYFCASRGSPGYEQYFGPGTRLTVT.

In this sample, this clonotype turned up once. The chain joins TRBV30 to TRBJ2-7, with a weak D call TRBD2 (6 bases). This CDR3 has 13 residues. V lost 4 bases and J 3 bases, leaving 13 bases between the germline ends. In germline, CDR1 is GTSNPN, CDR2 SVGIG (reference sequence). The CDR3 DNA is TGTGCCTGGAATGTGGGGGGTTTCTACGAGCAGTACTTC. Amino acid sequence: CAWNVGGFYEQYF.

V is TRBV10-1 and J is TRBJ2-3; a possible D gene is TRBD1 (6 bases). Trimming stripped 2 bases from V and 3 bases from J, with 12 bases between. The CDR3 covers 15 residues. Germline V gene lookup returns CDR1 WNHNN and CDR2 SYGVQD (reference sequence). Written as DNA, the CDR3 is TGCGCCAGCAGTGAGGGAAGGGGGTGGACAGATACGCAGTATTTT. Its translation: CASSEGRGWTDTQYF.

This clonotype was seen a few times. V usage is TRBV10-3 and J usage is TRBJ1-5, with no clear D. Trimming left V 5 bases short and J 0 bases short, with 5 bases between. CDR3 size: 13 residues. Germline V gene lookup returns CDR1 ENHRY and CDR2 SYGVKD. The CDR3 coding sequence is TGTGCCATCAGTTCGAATAGCAATCAGCCCCAGCATTTT. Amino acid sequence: CAISSNSNQPQHF.

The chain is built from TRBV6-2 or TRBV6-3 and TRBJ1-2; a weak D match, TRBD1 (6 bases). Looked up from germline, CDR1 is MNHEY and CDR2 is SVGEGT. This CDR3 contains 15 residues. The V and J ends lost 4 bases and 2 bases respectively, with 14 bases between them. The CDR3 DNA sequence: TGTGCCAGCAGTTTAACCGGGACACCCAACTATGGCTACACCTTC. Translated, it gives CASSLTGTPNYGYTF.

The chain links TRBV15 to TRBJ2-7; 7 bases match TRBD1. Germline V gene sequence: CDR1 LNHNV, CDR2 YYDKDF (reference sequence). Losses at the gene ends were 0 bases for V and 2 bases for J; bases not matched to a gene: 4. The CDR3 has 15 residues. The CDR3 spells CATSRDSGTAYEQYF. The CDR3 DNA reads TGTGCCACCAGCAGAGATTCAGGGACAGCCTACGAGCAGTACTTC.

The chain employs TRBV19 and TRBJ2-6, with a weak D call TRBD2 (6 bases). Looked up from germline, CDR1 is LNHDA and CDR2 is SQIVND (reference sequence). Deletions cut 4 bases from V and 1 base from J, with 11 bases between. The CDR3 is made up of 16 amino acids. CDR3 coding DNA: TGTGCCAGTAGTACCCGGGGGAGGTCTGGGGCCAACGTCCTGACTTTC. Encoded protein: CASSTRGRSGANVLTF.

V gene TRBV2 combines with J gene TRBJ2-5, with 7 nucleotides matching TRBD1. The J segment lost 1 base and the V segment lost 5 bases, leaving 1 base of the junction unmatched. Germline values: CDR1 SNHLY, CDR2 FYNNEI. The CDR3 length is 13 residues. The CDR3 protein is CASSRDSQETQYF. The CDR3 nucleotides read TGTGCCAGCAGTCGGGACAGCCAAGAGACCCAGTACTTC.

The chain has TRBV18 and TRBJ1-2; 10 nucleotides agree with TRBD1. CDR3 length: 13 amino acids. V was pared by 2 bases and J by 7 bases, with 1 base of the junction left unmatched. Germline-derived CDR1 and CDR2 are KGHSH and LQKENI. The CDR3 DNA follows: TGTGCCAGCTCACCAGGGACAGGGGTTGGCTACACCTTC. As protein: CASSPGTGVGYTF.

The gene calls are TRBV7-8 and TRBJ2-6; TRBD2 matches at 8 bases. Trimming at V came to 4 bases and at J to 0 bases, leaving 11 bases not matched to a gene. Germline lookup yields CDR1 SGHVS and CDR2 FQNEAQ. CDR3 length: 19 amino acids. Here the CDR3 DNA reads TGTGCCAGCAGCTCCCGATCGAGCGGGGGTGCCTCTGGGGCCAACGTCCTGACTTTC. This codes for CASSSRSSGGASGANVLTF.

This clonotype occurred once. As DNA, the CDR3 is TGTGCCAGCAGCGGACAGGGTGGCACTGAAGCTTTCTTT. It specifies CASSGQGGTEAFF. The V and J genes are TRBV7-9 and TRBJ1-1; 8 nucleotides match TRBD1. This CDR3 has 13 amino acids. J lost 4 bases, V lost 5 bases, and 3 bases had no gene match. Germline V CDR1 and CDR2: SEHNR, FQNEAQ (reference sequence). Filled out from reference TRBV7-9 and TRBJ1-1, the complete variable domain reads DTGVSQNPRHKITKRGQNVTFRCDPISEHNRLYWYRQTLGQGPEFLTYFQNEAQLEKSRLLSDRFSAERPKGSFSTLEIQRTEQGDSAMYLCASSGQGGTEAFFGQGTRLTVV.

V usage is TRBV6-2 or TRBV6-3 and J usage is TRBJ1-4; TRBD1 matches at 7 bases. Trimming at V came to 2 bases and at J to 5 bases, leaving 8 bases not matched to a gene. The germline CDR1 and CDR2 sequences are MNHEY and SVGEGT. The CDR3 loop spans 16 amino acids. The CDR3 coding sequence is TGTGCCAGCAGTTACGAACCGGGACAGCCGAATGAAAAACTGTTTTTT. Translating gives CASSYEPGQPNEKLFF.

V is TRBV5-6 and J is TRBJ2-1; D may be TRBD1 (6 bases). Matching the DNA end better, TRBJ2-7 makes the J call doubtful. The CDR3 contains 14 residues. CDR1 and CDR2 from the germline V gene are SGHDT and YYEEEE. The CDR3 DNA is TGTGCCAGCAGGTCGACAGGTCGCTCCTACGAGCAGTACTTC. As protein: CASRSTGRSYEQYF.

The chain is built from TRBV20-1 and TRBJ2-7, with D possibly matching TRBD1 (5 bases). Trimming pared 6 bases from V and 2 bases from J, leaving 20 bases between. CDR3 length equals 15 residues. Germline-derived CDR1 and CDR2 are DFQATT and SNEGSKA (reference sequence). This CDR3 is CSAESRETPTYEQYF. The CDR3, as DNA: TGCAGTGCCGAATCCAGGGAAACCCCTACCTACGAGCAGTACTTC.

In DNA, the CDR3 is TGTGCCAGTAGGAGACTAGCGAGCTCCTACGAGCAGTACTTC. Its translation: CASRRLASSYEQYF. This chain connects TRBV19 to TRBJ2-7; 8 nucleotides line up with TRBD2. This CDR3 has 14 residues. In germline, CDR1 is LNHDA, CDR2 SQIVND (reference sequence). Trimming cost V 6 bases and J 0 bases; bases outside gene matches: 4.

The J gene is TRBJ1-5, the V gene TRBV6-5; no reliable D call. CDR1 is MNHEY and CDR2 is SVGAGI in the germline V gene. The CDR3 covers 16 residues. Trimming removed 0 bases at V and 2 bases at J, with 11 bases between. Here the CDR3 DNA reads TGTGCCAGCAGTTACTCGCTGGGTTCGGGCAATCAGCCCCAGCATTTT. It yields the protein CASSYSLGSGNQPQHF.

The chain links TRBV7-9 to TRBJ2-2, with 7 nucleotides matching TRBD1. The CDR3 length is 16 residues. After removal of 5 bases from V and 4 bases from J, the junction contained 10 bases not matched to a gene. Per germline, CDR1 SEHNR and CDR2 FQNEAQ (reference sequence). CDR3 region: CASSPYRNRGTGELFF. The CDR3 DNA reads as TGTGCCAGCAGCCCCTACCGGAACAGGGGCACCGGGGAGCTGTTTTTT. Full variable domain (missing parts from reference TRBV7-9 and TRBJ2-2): DTGVSQNPRHKITKRGQNVTFRCDPISEHNRLYWYRQTLGQGPEFLTYFQNEAQLEKSRLLSDRFSAERPKGSFSTLEIQRTEQGDSAMYLCASSPYRNRGTGELFFGEGSRLTVL.

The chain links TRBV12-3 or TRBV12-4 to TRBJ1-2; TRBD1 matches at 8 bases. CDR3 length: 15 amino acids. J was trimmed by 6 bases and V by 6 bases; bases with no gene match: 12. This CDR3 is CASSLKQGVSNGYTF. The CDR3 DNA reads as TGTGCCAGCAGCCTAAAACAGGGGGTAAGCAATGGCTACACCTTC.